This T cell receptor (beta chain) is from a study of shared clonotypes between healthy human individuals (dated by TCRdb to the early 2020s). Turning to the overall study: A couple of women and a few men aged 18 to 49 years were included in the cohort. For each donor, CD4 naive and CD4 memory were each given three plates, CD8 naive was given two plates, and CD8 memory was given one plate. To estimate repertoire size and how much clonotype sharing occurs between individuals, the study deeply sequenced the blood TCR repertoires of five or six healthy adults. Different laboratories and diverse techniques were used to prepare libraries and sequence TCR repertoires, to increase sequencing depth and limit assay-specific biases. Per donor, leukapheresis produced somewhere between about 0.94 and 9.5 billion PBMCs. Paper-wide results and their limitations: Sharing across several donors was observed for around 5% of naive CD4, 3% to 3.5% of naive CD8, 2.3% of memory CD4, and about 0.38% of memory CD8 clonotypes. Sampling was limited to blood, and TCR repertoires in tissue likely differ from TCR repertoires in blood. Larger estimated clonotype richness was generally found for naive subsets than for memory subsets. Compared with non-shared clonotypes, clonotypes shared by all four sorted-subset donors had higher generation probabilities. The small number of donors limited the genetic and exposure-history diversity represented. Based on pairwise subsampling, the degree of clonotype sharing among donors was expected to be affected by sequencing depth. Incomplete sequencing was indicated by rarefaction of sorted-subset datasets, despite the large sequencing depth.

With respect to this clone: Its binding antigen is unknown. The input lacks base qualities; no much larger clone sits a single base away.

Using the deep immunoSEQ assay, TCR CDR3 regions were amplified from genomic DNA by multiplex PCR. Extracted genomic DNA from each cell subset was spread evenly across all wells of several immunoSEQ 96-well plates, with each plate serving as a replicate. For sorted subsets, each replicate PCR was loaded with 150 to 250 ng genomic DNA, equivalent to approximately 27,000 T cell genomes. The purified libraries were quantified using a Qubit 3.0 fluorometer, sized with a Bioanalyzer 2100, and then quantified again using the KAPA Library Quantification kit. Every immunoSEQ 96-well plate was sequenced on a dedicated single-read 150-cycle Illumina NextSeq 550 flow cell. The published analysis was carried out like this. Because only junctional sequences without quality scores were contained in the immunoSEQ output, filtering matching that applied to full-length reads could not be performed. Sequences were annotated with PyIR, a Python wrapper for IgBLAST v1.9, and V/J genes and CDR3 were assigned using IMGT germline references. Reads were filtered out if the reads had weak V/J assignments (E-value above 1e-6), no CDR3, stop codons, out-of-frame junctions, or ambiguous translated residues. V3J clonotypes were defined as sequences sharing an identical inferred V gene, J gene, and CDR3 amino acid sequence. Percentage overlap between repertoires was calculated by dividing the number of shared unique clonotypes by the size of the smaller repertoire. Three approaches were used to assess repertoire richness: RTK rarefaction, the Chao1 estimator, and Recon v2.1 estimates of unobserved clonotypes. Generation probabilities for all TCRbeta clonotypes obtained by the gDNA method from several donors were computed using OLGA. Sourced from immuneACCESS, this table was stored by TCRdb with only in-frame sequences that have V and J called. A share of the clones is absent; for the studies checked, an unresolved V gene accounts for under half, and the remainder has no known explanation. That table supplies the V and J calls and clone size; D and trimming were determined from the DNA. This sample has 560,000 or so clones in its table, and roughly 96% of those were observed once. The biggest ten clones account for about 0.12% of the sample.

CD8 naive samples were obtained by positive selection for CCR7 among CD45RO-negative cells, yielding a CD45RA+CCR7+ population from which TemRA cells were excluded. Healthy HIV-negative adults with no recently reported acute infections or vaccinations were included as donors. Only Caucasian adults living in Nashville, Tennessee, USA were represented among the donors. Blood was obtained by leukapheresis, after which PBMCs were separated by Ficoll-Histopaque density gradient centrifugation and cryopreserved in liquid nitrogen vapor phase. Analytical flow cytometry was used to check the purity and quantity of every magnetically sorted T cell population. Genomic DNA was isolated from every sorted fraction and measured by UV absorbance on a Nanodrop 2000c. Counted from cysteine to phenylalanine, this CDR3 has 16 amino acids. This entry keeps only the CDR3 DNA: 48 bases, framed from base 1. Trimming removed 6 bases from V and 8 bases from J; the gene matches leave 12 bases unexplained. Via the germline V gene (reference sequence), CDR1 is LNHDA and CDR2 SQIVND.

The chain couples TRBV19 to TRBJ2-1, with TRBD1 matching 11 junction bases. The sample taken for sequencing was naive CD8+ T cells sorted from blood. The intended sense of this specimen's cell subset or site label: CD45RA+CCR7+. This sequence originates from a woman aged 30 to 39 in good health. The bases are TGTGCCAGTAGCCCATGGACAGGGGGCGCTGGGGATGAGCAGTTCTTC. This gives the protein CASSPWTGGAGDEQFF.